This entry describes one T cell receptor (beta chain). This specimen belongs to a study of blood T cell repertoires in COVID-19. On the study more broadly: The study drew acute and convalescent COVID-19 samples from the United States, Italy and Spain.

The CDR3 runs to 13 residues. The V gene lost 3 bases and the J gene lost 8 bases, with 13 bases spanning the gap. Germline CDR1 is MNHEY and CDR2 is SVGEGT. Measured with immunoSEQ multiplex PCR; TCRdb has only the in-frame clones, and not every one. This table holds about 190,000 clones, about 88% found once. V is TRBV6-2 or TRBV6-3 and J is TRBJ1-2; D is unresolved. This sequence originates from a woman in her thirties or forties who had recovered from COVID-19. The sequenced sample consisted of peripheral blood. CDR3 residues: CASSYEYSMGYTF. The CDR3 DNA reads TGTGCCAGCAGTTATGAGTACTCGATGGGCTACACCTTC.